The source of this T cell receptor beta chain is a study of T-cell memory formation after mild COVID-19. Researchers used 5'RACE with constant-segment primers to make TCR alpha and TCR beta cDNA libraries that carry sample barcodes and UMIs. Each CDR3 protein is one row after TCRdb ran MiXCR on the 5' RACE reads. The sample consists of roughly 100,000 distinct CDR3 sequences, around 12% of them appearing once. This TCR was sampled from an adult woman who had mild COVID-19 (a few samples of this study predate the infection). Cell type and time point are not known. Input material: PBMCs or a T cell subset sorted from them (not recorded which).

The DNA for the CDR3 is TGCAGTGCTAGAGACGGCCGGGGTGGCTACACCTTC. This translates into CSARDGRGGYTF. The rearrangement uses TRBV20-1 and TRBJ1-2; unclear D gene. The germline CDR1 and CDR2 sequences are DFQATT and SNEGSKA (reference sequence). Trimming pared 0 bases from V and 7 bases from J, leaving 9 bases between. There are 12 residues in the CDR3.